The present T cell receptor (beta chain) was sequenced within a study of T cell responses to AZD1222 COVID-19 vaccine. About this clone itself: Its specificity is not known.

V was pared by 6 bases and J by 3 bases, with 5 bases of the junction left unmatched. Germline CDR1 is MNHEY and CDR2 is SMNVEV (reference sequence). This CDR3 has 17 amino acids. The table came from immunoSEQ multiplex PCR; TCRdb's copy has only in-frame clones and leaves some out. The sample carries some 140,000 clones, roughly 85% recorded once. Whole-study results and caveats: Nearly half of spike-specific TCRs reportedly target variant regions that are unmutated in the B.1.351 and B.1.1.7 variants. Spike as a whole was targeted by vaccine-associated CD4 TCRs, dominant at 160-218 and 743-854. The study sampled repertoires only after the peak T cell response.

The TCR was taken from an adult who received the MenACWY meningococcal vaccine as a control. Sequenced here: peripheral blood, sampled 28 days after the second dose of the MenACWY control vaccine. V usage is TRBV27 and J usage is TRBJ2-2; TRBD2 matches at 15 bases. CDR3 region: CASRPGLAGGYTGELFF. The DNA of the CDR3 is TGTGCCAGCAGGCCGGGACTAGCGGGGGGATACACCGGGGAGCTGTTTTTT.